A single TCR beta chain is shown here with its context. Study processing details: It was from reference gene primer amplification that nucleated cell counts were estimated. The repertoire was sequenced with immunoSEQ multiplex PCR; TCRdb's copy has only in-frame clones and lacks some. That table supplies the V and J calls and clone size; D and trimming were determined from the DNA. The data contain about 180,000 clones, 88% of them singletons. J lost 9 bases, V lost 7 bases, and 14 bases had no gene match. Germline CDR1 and CDR2: GTSNPN and SVGIG (reference sequence). The CDR3 runs 16 residues. This entry comes from a study of blood T cell repertoires in COVID-19. Study-level information: The United States, Italy and Spain were the sources of the acute and convalescent COVID-19 samples. From T cells, B-cell-depleted T cells, or PBMCs came the material, which was cDNA or gDNA.

The genes are TRBV30 and TRBJ2-1; 14 bases are shared with TRBD2. The sample comprised peripheral blood. The sequence was obtained from a woman aged 25 to 39 with acute or convalescent COVID-19. DNA for the CDR3: TGTGCCTTAACGGGACTAGCGGGGGCCCCCATGACTGAGCAGTTCTTC. It is translated as CALTGLAGAPMTEQFF.